This T cell receptor beta chain was captured in a study of tumor-infiltrating lymphocytes in primary liver carcinoma. CDR3 length: 16 residues. Total RNA amounting to around 540 ng was the source from which TCR beta cDNA was made with a constant-region primer. Libraries for TCR beta were built through three nested multiplex PCR rounds, which together made up a slightly modified ARM-PCR procedure. Use of TRBV1-TRBV30 forward primers with a C-beta reverse primer characterized the first two PCR rounds, which lasted 10 cycles each. TCRdb re-called the multiplex PCR reads with MiXCR, one entry per CDR3 protein. The sample lists approximately 54,000 distinct CDR3 sequences; about 70% were seen once. Taking roughly 18-32 mg of unsorted bulk tissue, the authors co-extracted RNA and DNA. Resection treated the patients' primary liver carcinoma.

V and J are TRBV12-3 or TRBV12-4 and TRBJ1-5; D unclear. The J call may be wrong; the DNA end is better matched by TRBJ2-3. The sequencing input was liver tumor tissue from sampling region 2. Subset reported: tumor region T2, inferior pole. This clonotype was obtained from a man aged 40-50 years with primary liver carcinoma and hepatitis B virus infection. The CDR3 region has the DNA TGTGCCAGCAGTTTAGGTGCTGGGAAGGGTAATCATCCCCAGTATTTT. This sequence encodes CASSLGAGKGNHPQYF.